The TCR beta chain under discussion was sequenced for a study of shared clonotypes between healthy human individuals. V was clipped by 7 bases and J by 6 bases; unmatched bases: 4. In germline, CDR1 is MDHEN, CDR2 SYDVKM. The CDR3 has 13 residues. General study findings and limits: Generally, estimated richness proved larger in naive subsets than it did in memory subsets.

TCRdb's copy holds only in-frame clones and misses some; the assay was immunoSEQ multiplex PCR. Of 2.3 million or so clones in the sample, approximately 95% were seen once. As regards this clone: Its antigen remains unknown.

All participating donors were Caucasian adults from Nashville, Tennessee. This sequence originates from a man aged 18 to 29 in good health. Some clones in this sample may be carry-over from other donors' samples. The chain recombines TRBV28 with TRBJ2-7, with 12 nucleotides matching TRBD1. Sequenced: naive CD4+ T cells from PBMCs. Subset here: CD45RA+ positively selected. The CDR3 protein is CASTGQGAGEQYF. In nucleotides, the CDR3 is TGTGCCAGCACGGGACAGGGGGCGGGCGAGCAGTACTTC. Using reference TRBV28 and TRBJ2-7 for the parts outside the CDR3, the full variable domain is DVKVTQSSRYLVKRTGEKVFLECVQDMDHENMFWYRQDPGLGLRLIYFSYDVKMKEKGDIPEGYSVSREKKERFSLILESASTNQTSMYLCASTGQGAGEQYFGPGTRLTVT.